One and the same sample provided the 4 T cell receptor beta chains below, sequenced in a study of blood T cell repertoires in COVID-19. Assay: immunoSEQ multiplex PCR; the TCRdb copy retains only in-frame clones and omits some. Of some 120,000 clones listed, around 77% are singletons. The sequenced material came from peripheral blood. These receptors all stem from a human donor in a cohort sampled during active COVID-19.

CDR3 DNA sequence: TGTGCCACCAGCAGAGATCTTGGGACAGACTACGAGCAGTACTTC. This translates into CATSRDLGTDYEQYF. This chain links TRBV15 with TRBJ2-7; 7 bases match TRBD1. The length of the CDR3 is 15 residues. Germline loops: CDR1 LNHNV, CDR2 YYDKDF (reference sequence). J gave up 3 bases and V 0 bases, and 5 bases lay outside the gene matches. Together with reference TRBV15 and TRBJ2-7, the CDR3 gives the full variable domain: DAMVIQNPRYQVTQFGKPVTLSCSQTLNHNVMYWYQQKSSQAPKLLFHYYDKDFNNEADTPDNFQSRRPNTSFCFLDIRSPGLGDTAMYLCATSRDLGTDYEQYFGPGTRLTVT.

The rearrangement uses TRBV6-6 and TRBJ2-7, with 9 bases lining up with TRBD1. The J segment lost 2 bases and the V segment lost 5 bases, leaving 4 bases of the junction unmatched. The germline V gene has CDR1 MNHNY and CDR2 SVGAGI (reference sequence). This CDR3 is 14 amino acids long. The chain's CDR3 is CASSLGQGTYEQYF. In DNA, the CDR3 is TGTGCCAGCAGTCTGGGACAGGGTACCTACGAGCAGTACTTC.

This clone was seen a few times. The rearrangement uses TRBV19 and TRBJ1-5, with TRBD1 as a possible D gene (6 bases). Trimming took 3 bases from V and 6 from J, leaving 15 bases between them. The CDR3 runs to 15 residues. CDR1 LNHDA and CDR2 SQIVND come from the germline V gene (reference sequence). The CDR3 DNA reads as TGTGCCAGTAGTATCCGGGACATGTTGGGTCAGCCCCAGCATTTT. Translation: CASSIRDMLGQPQHF.

This clone appeared once. The chain carries TRBV9 and TRBJ1-1; TRBD1 is a possible D gene (5 bases). CDR1 SGDLS and CDR2 YYNGEE come from the germline V gene. V gave up 2 bases and J gave up 7 bases, with 12 bases separating them. There are 13 residues in the CDR3. This CDR3 is CASSVGIDSEAFF. CDR3 bases: TGTGCCAGCAGCGTCGGCATCGACAGTGAAGCTTTCTTT.